This section outlines one T cell receptor beta chain sequence together with its context. The data were obtained in a study of Ad26.COV2.S vaccination and SARS-CoV-2 variants. The wider study: Recipients of Ad26.COV2.S got it intramuscularly, once or twice 56 days apart.

Here immunoSEQ multiplex PCR was the method, and the copy in TCRdb shows in-frame clones only, minus some. The data hold about 410,000 clones, with roughly 90% observed a single time. CDR1 and CDR2 (germline): MNHEY, SMNVEV (reference sequence). This CDR3 is 14 amino acids long. Trimming shortened V by 5 bases and J by 7 bases, and 15 bases separated the two germline ends. The treatment is: around 19 received Ad26.COV2.S at low or high dose, single or two shots; 5 received placebo; per-sample allocation not given. Day 63 following the first vaccine or placebo injection was when the samples were taken.

This chain uses TRBV27 with TRBJ1-5; D is perhaps TRBD1 (5 bases). The specimen comprised peripheral blood, sampled in a trial of Ad26.COV2.S vaccine versus placebo. The TCR originated in a person between 18 and 65 years old who received the Ad26.COV2.S COVID-19 vaccine or a placebo. CDR3 residues: CASSPIGGMQPQHF. The DNA of the CDR3 is TGTGCCAGCAGTCCCATCGGGGGTATGCAGCCCCAGCATTTT.